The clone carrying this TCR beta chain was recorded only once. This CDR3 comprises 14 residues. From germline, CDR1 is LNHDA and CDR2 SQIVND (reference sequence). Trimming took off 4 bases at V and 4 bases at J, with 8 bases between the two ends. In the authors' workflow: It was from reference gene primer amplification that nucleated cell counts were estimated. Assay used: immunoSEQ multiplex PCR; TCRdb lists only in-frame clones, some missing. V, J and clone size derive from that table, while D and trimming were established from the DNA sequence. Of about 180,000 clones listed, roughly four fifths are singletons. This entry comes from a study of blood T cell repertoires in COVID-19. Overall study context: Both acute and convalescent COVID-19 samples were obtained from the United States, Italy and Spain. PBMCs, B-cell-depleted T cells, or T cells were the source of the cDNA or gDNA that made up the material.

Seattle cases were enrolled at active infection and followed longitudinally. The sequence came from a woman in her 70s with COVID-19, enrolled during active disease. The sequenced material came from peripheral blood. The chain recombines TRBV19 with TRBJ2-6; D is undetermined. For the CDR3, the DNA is TGTGCCAGTAGTAGTTACTCAGGGGCCAACGTCCTGACTTTC. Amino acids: CASSSYSGANVLTF.